This entry lists 9 T cell receptor beta chains sequenced from one sample in a study of OX40 agonist ivuxolimab in advanced cancers. Method: immunoSEQ multiplex PCR; TCRdb's copy keeps in-frame clones and lacks some. The sample lists tens of thousands of clones, approximately 91% occurring once. The material was CD4+ or CD8+ T cells sorted from blood, obtained in a trial of the OX40 agonist ivuxolimab. All receptors come from an adult with an advanced solid tumor such as melanoma, head and neck, liver or kidney cancer.

This CDR3 reads CAWSGGGHGYTF. DNA of the CDR3: TGTGCCTGGAGTGGAGGTGGCCATGGCTACACCTTC. The chain is built from TRBV30 and TRBJ1-2; D gene ambiguous. The CDR3 has 12 amino acids. The germline V gene has CDR1 GTSNPN and CDR2 SVGIG (reference sequence). Trimming pared 1 base from V and 6 bases from J, leaving 9 bases between.

The chain employs TRBV6-5 and TRBJ1-3; 10 bases map to TRBD1. This CDR3 has 15 residues. The germline V gene encodes CDR1 MNHEY and CDR2 SVGAGI. The ends lost 2 bases at V and 4 bases at J; junction bases unmatched: 2. CDR3 DNA sequence: TGTGCCAGCAGTTACGACAGGGGGCCAGGAAACACCATATATTTT. Translation: CASSYDRGPGNTIYF.

This chain links TRBV2 with TRBJ2-5; 7 nucleotides line up with TRBD1. The junction had 2 bases not matched to a gene; V was cut back by 6 bases and J by 1 base. From germline, CDR1 is SNHLY and CDR2 FYNNEI. The CDR3 contains 13 residues. CDR3 DNA: TGTGCCAGCAGACAGGGGACCCAAGAGACCCAGTACTTC. Protein: CASRQGTQETQYF.

The chain employs TRBV29-1 and TRBJ2-3; D may be TRBD2 (6 bases). Germline V gene sequence: CDR1 SQVTM, CDR2 ANQGSEA. The CDR3 runs 14 residues. The CDR3 DNA sequence: TGCAGTCATATACTAGCCCCGAACGTGGATACGCAGTATTTT. Translated, it gives CSHILAPNVDTQYF.

The chain combines TRBV19 with TRBJ2-6, with no clear D. Per the germline V gene, CDR1 is LNHDA and CDR2 is SQIVND (reference sequence). Trimming removed 3 bases at V and 0 bases at J, with 6 bases between. The CDR3 extends over 15 amino acids. This CDR3 reads CASSIWGSGANVLTF. Here the CDR3 DNA reads TGTGCCAGTAGTATTTGGGGCTCTGGGGCCAACGTCCTGACTTTC.

The rearrangement uses TRBV7-6 and TRBJ2-7; no reliable D call. Germline CDR1 is SGHVS and CDR2 is FNYEAQ. This CDR3 is built from 17 residues. V gave up 1 base and J gave up 1 base, with 17 bases separating them. For the CDR3, the DNA is TGTGCCAGCAGCTTAGGTACCGGACCGGCTTCTTCCTACGAGCAGTACTTC. Its translation is CASSLGTGPASSYEQYF.

This rearrangement joins TRBV28 to TRBJ2-1; D remains unclear. The V gene lost 3 bases and the J gene lost 10 bases, with 10 bases spanning the gap. There are 12 residues in the CDR3. The germline CDR1 and CDR2 sequences are MDHEN and SYDVKM. DNA for the CDR3: TGTGCCAGCAGTTTGAAAGCTCTCGAGCAGTTCTTC. It specifies CASSLKALEQFF.

CDR3 in amino acids: CASSFGGTGSGELFF. The CDR3 region has the DNA TGTGCCAGCAGCTTCGGGGGGACCGGATCCGGGGAGCTGTTTTTT. V gene TRBV7-2 combines with J gene TRBJ2-2; 7 bases fit TRBD2. V shed 3 bases, J shed 6 bases, and the junction held 7 bases outside the gene matches. CDR1 SGHTA and CDR2 FQGNSA come from the germline V gene. This CDR3 has 15 amino acids.

The chain recombines TRBV28 with TRBJ2-5, with 7 bases lining up with TRBD1. Germline V gene sequence: CDR1 MDHEN, CDR2 SYDVKM. This CDR3 comprises 14 residues. The J segment lost 4 bases and the V segment lost 5 bases, leaving 7 bases of the junction unmatched. In DNA form, the CDR3 reads TGTGCCAGCAGTCGACAGGGTATCGGAGAGACCCAGTACTTC. Encoded protein: CASSRQGIGETQYF.